This T cell receptor (beta chain) was sequenced during a study of PD-1 blockade in mismatch repair-deficient tumors. For the study at large: All were previously treated, progressing patients with around eleven mismatch repair-deficient cancer types. Study results and caveats: Tumor-resident clones, often absent from pretreatment blood, expanded after pembrolizumab and then contracted.

A remark on this clone: The antigen is unknown.

Generated by immunoSEQ multiplex PCR, the TCRdb table keeps only in-frame clones and is missing some. The data show approximately 100,000 clones, with about four fifths seen just once and around 5.8% held by the top ten. CDR1 SGHTA and CDR2 FQGNSA come from the germline V gene. The CDR3 consists of 13 residues. Trimming shortened V by 4 bases and J by 6 bases, and 11 bases separated the two germline ends. TCRs were sequenced from a few patients responding to pembrolizumab. Sequencing used peripheral blood, obtained less than 37 weeks after starting pembrolizumab. The receptor was derived from an adult with mismatch repair-deficient cancer. The chain couples TRBV7-2 to TRBJ2-3; D uncertain. The CDR3 sequence: CASSYGPDDTQYF. CDR3 nucleotide sequence: TGTGCCAGCAGCTACGGACCAGACGATACGCAGTATTTT.